The entry below gives a single TCR beta chain sequence along with its context. Its target is not known. This record belongs to a study of T-cell memory formation after mild COVID-19. Findings and caveats of the study: Confirmation was lacking for SARS-CoV-2 specificity of second-wave clones that peaked on day 37.

TCRdb used MiXCR to reprocess the 5' RACE reads, holding one entry per CDR3 protein. The table shows fewer than 450,000 distinct CDR3 sequences, with about 21% occurring only once. Trimming took off 4 bases at V and 6 bases at J, with 19 bases between the two ends. Germline V CDR1 and CDR2: SGHRS, YFSETQ. The CDR3 totals 16 residues. The chain carries TRBV5-1 and TRBJ1-4, with D perhaps TRBD1 (6 bases). This sequence originates from an adult woman who had mild COVID-19 (a few samples of this study predate the infection). Cell type and time point are not known. Sequencing was done on a sample of PBMCs or a T cell subset sorted from them (not recorded which). In nucleotides, the CDR3 is TGCGCCAGCAGCCCGGACTCAGGGACACTAGATGAAAAACTGTTTTTT. Encoded protein: CASSPDSGTLDEKLFF. Combining the CDR3 with reference TRBV5-1 and TRBJ1-4 gives the whole variable domain KAGVTQTPRYLIKTRGQQVTLSCSPISGHRSVSWYQQTPGQGLQFLFEYFSETQRNKGNFPGRFSGRQFSNSRSEMNVSTLELGDSALYLCASSPDSGTLDEKLFFGSGTQLSVL.